These 25 T cell receptor beta chains share one sample of origin, sequenced in a study of cytomegalovirus exposure and HLA in healthy donors. The PCR employed 60 Vbeta primers together with 13 Jbeta primers. TCRdb keeps only in-frame clones here, not all; method: immunoSEQ multiplex PCR. The sample lists about 200,000 clones, 70% to 80% occurring once. Sequencing was done on a sample of PBMCs. These TCRs come from a male donor in good health and CMV-seropositive.

V gene TRBV7-9 combines with J gene TRBJ1-1, with 7 positions matching TRBD1. Trimming at V came to 5 bases and at J to 0 bases, leaving 6 bases not matched to a gene. The germline V gene encodes CDR1 SEHNR and CDR2 FQNEAQ (reference sequence). The CDR3 totals 15 residues. The CDR3 DNA follows: TGTGCCAGCAGCGAGGGGACAGTTTTGAACACTGAAGCTTTCTTT. Amino acids: CASSEGTVLNTEAFF.

Relative to its sample, this clone is medium-sized. The chain uses TRBV4-3 and TRBJ1-1; D is perhaps TRBD1 (6 bases). The CDR3 has 20 residues. The ends were cut back, 0 bases at V and 1 base at J, with 24 bases in the middle. The germline V gene has CDR1 LGHNA and CDR2 YSLEER. CDR3 DNA: TGCGCCAGCAGCCAAGATGGAGTGGGTGGGGTCACAGGGAAGAACACTGAAGCTTTCTTT. Amino acids: CASSQDGVGGVTGKNTEAFF.

The rearrangement links TRBV4-2 to TRBJ1-1; 7 bases are shared with TRBD1. This CDR3 contains 14 residues. Trimming at V came to 3 bases and at J to 4 bases, leaving 5 bases not matched to a gene. Germline-derived CDR1 and CDR2 are LGHNA and YNFKEQ. CDR3 sequence reads: CASSHTGVGTEAFF. CDR3 in DNA: TGTGCCAGCAGCCACACAGGGGTGGGCACTGAAGCTTTCTTT.

The chain couples TRBV7-2 to TRBJ1-5; tentatively, D is TRBD1 (6 bases). CDR1 and CDR2 (germline): SGHTA, FQGNSA. This CDR3 region has 15 residues. V shed 1 base and J shed 0 bases, with 7 bases lying between them. This CDR3 is CASSLETGSNQPQHF. The CDR3 DNA reads as TGTGCCAGCAGCTTAGAGACAGGTAGCAATCAGCCCCAGCATTTT.

This chain links TRBV14 with TRBJ1-2; possible D gene TRBD1, 5 bases. Germline V gives CDR1 SGHDN, CDR2 FVKESK. With 1 base removed from V and 6 bases from J, the gap between germline ends came to 12 bases. CDR3 size: 14 residues. The CDR3 is CASSQGRVGHGYTF. DNA for the CDR3: TGTGCCAGCAGCCAAGGGAGGGTGGGGCATGGCTACACCTTC.

The V call is TRBV4-3, the J call TRBJ1-4, with 7 bases aligning to TRBD1. This CDR3 has 15 amino acids. Germline V gene data show CDR1 as LGHNA and CDR2 as YSLEER. V lost 3 bases and J lost 8; bases outside the gene matches: 9. The DNA of the CDR3 is TGCGCCAGCAGCCAGTTACAGGGGTTCGGGGAAAAACTGTTTTTT. It codes for CASSQLQGFGEKLFF.

The chain uses TRBV18 and TRBJ2-7; weak D call: TRBD1 (5 bases). This CDR3 has 13 residues. The V gene's germline CDR1 is KGHSH and CDR2 LQKENI. The V gene lost 5 bases and the J gene lost 3 bases, with 11 bases spanning the gap. In DNA, the CDR3 is TGTGCCAGCTCAGACGACAGCCACTACGAGCAGTACTTC. Translated: CASSDDSHYEQYF.

This chain connects TRBV5-4 to TRBJ1-5; the D gene is possibly TRBD1 (6 bases). Trimming cost V 3 bases and J 0 bases, with 7 bases left between them. The CDR3 loop spans 14 amino acids. Germline CDR1 reads SGHNT; CDR2 reads YYREEE (reference sequence). DNA for the CDR3: TGTGCCAGCAGCTCAGGGGATAGCAATCAGCCCCAGCATTTT. Residues: CASSSGDSNQPQHF. Supplemented by reference TRBV5-4 and TRBJ1-5, the full variable domain reads ETGVTQSPTHLIKTRGQQVTLRCSSQSGHNTVSWYQQALGQGPQFIFQYYREEENGRGNFPPRFSGLQFPNYSSELNVNALELDDSALYLCASSSGDSNQPQHFGDGTRLSIL.

V usage is TRBV30 and J usage is TRBJ1-1; D is unresolved. CDR1 and CDR2 from the germline V gene are GTSNPN and SVGIG (reference sequence). The CDR3 consists of 11 residues. Trimming pared 4 bases from V and 4 bases from J, leaving 7 bases between. For the CDR3, the DNA is TGTGCCTGGAAAAAGAGCACTGAAGCTTTCTTT. Its protein product is CAWKKSTEAFF.

Concerning this clone: Sequence at one end of the junction differs from germline and may be a read error. The chain links TRBV4-1 to TRBJ1-3; D is unclear. This CDR3 contains 14 residues. Germline V CDR1 and CDR2: MGHRA, YSYEKL. The CDR3 protein is CASSLTETGDTIYF. For the CDR3, the DNA is TGCGCCAGCAGCCTCACTGAGACTGGAGACACCATATATTTT.

The chain's CDR3 is CASSGRIRDSSYEQYF. The CDR3 bases are TGTGCCAGCAGCGGCAGAATCCGGGACAGTTCCTACGAGCAGTACTTC. The chain combines TRBV9 with TRBJ2-7; 7 positions agree with TRBD1. Germline loops: CDR1 SGDLS, CDR2 YYNGEE. With V trimmed by 3 bases and J by 1 base, 10 bases remained unmatched. The CDR3 loop spans 16 amino acids. The full variable domain, rest sourced from reference TRBV9 and TRBJ2-7, is DSGVTQTPKHLITATGQRVTLRCSPRSGDLSVYWYQQSLDQGLQFLIQYYNGEERAKGNILERFSAQQFPDLHSELNLSSLELGDSALYFCASSGRIRDSSYEQYFGPGTRLTVT.

The rearrangement uses TRBV9 and TRBJ1-2; 9 nucleotides agree with TRBD1. The V and J ends lost 4 bases and 14 bases, in that order; junction bases with no gene match: 12. The V gene's germline CDR1 is SGDLS and CDR2 YYNGEE. This CDR3 has 13 amino acids. In nucleotides, the CDR3 is TGTGCCAGCAGCCCCTACAGGGGGCCGGCGGGGACCTTC. Amino acids: CASSPYRGPAGTF.

The V and J genes are TRBV10-3 and TRBJ2-1; 7 bases map to TRBD2. Germline V gene data show CDR1 as ENHRY and CDR2 as SYGVKD. Losses at the gene ends were 4 bases for V and 6 bases for J; bases not matched to a gene: 9. CDR3 size: 15 residues. The CDR3 sequence: CAISVPSGMSNEQFF. The CDR3 DNA reads as TGTGCCATCAGTGTGCCCAGCGGGATGAGCAATGAGCAGTTCTTC.

The V and J genes are TRBV7-9 and TRBJ1-4, with D unresolved. V gave up 3 bases and J gave up 0 bases, with 8 bases separating them. CDR3 length: 15 residues. In germline, CDR1 is SEHNR, CDR2 FQNEAQ (reference sequence). The CDR3 loop reads CASSFVTPTNEKLFF. The CDR3 DNA is TGTGCCAGCAGCTTTGTAACTCCAACTAATGAAAAACTGTTTTTT.

The V call is TRBV7-9, the J call TRBJ2-2; D gene uncertain. CDR1 is SEHNR and CDR2 is FQNEAQ in the germline V gene (reference sequence). V was trimmed by 5 bases and J by 6 bases, leaving 10 bases between them. There are 13 residues in the CDR3. CDR3 nucleotides: TGTGCCAGCAGCCTTCCGGGTTCCGGGGAGCTGTTTTTT. Translated: CASSLPGSGELFF.

V is TRBV5-1 and J is TRBJ1-1, with a weak D call TRBD1 (5 bases). V lost 1 base, J lost 4 bases, and 14 bases lay in between. Germline V gene lookup returns CDR1 SGHRS and CDR2 YFSETQ. The length of the CDR3 is 15 residues. The CDR3 nucleotides are TGCGCCAGCAGCTTGAACGAGGGGAGGAGCACTGAAGCTTTCTTT. Translation: CASSLNEGRSTEAFF.

J is TRBJ2-7 and V is TRBV7-8, with D possibly being TRBD2 (5 bases). Trimming stripped 5 bases from V and 1 base from J, with 15 bases between. Germline CDR1 and CDR2: SGHVS and FQNEAQ. The CDR3 length is 15 residues. CDR3: CASSQPGLNSYEQYF. The CDR3 nucleotides are TGTGCCAGCAGCCAACCAGGACTCAATTCCTACGAGCAGTACTTC.

This CDR3 is CASSVVVLAGGVAETQYF. Here the CDR3 DNA reads TGTGCCAGCAGCGTAGTAGTTCTAGCGGGGGGAGTTGCGGAGACCCAGTACTTC. The chain uses TRBV9 and TRBJ2-5; 11 positions match TRBD2. The V gene end was trimmed by 0 bases and the J gene end by 5 bases; junction bases not matched to a gene: 12. Germline CDR1 reads SGDLS; CDR2 reads YYNGEE. CDR3 length: 18 amino acids.

A single count supports this clone. V gene TRBV7-6 combines with J gene TRBJ2-7; 11 positions agree with TRBD2. The trim removed 4 bases at V and 7 bases at J, leaving 9 bases unmatched. The CDR3 loop spans 15 amino acids. Looked up from germline, CDR1 is SGHVS and CDR2 is FNYEAQ. The CDR3 loop is CASSYTATSGREQYF. The CDR3, as DNA: TGTGCCAGCAGCTACACAGCAACTAGCGGGAGAGAGCAGTACTTC. The full variable domain, its missing parts supplied by reference TRBV7-6 and TRBJ2-7, is GAGVSQSPRYKVTKRGQDVALRCDPISGHVSLYWYRQALGQGPEFLTYFNYEAQQDKSGLPNDRFSAERPEGSISTLTIQRTEQRDSAMYRCASSYTATSGREQYFGPGTRLTVT.

V gene TRBV10-3 combines with J gene TRBJ2-7, with a possible D match to TRBD1 (6 bases). There are 13 residues in the CDR3. Trimming stripped 6 bases from V and 2 bases from J, with 11 bases between. Germline CDR1 ENHRY, CDR2 SYGVKD. The CDR3 protein is CAIRQGITYEQYF. In DNA form, the CDR3 reads TGTGCCATCAGGCAGGGGATTACCTACGAGCAGTACTTC.

The chain carries TRBV28 and TRBJ1-2; TRBD1 is a possible D gene (6 bases). V lost 4 bases to trimming and J lost 4 bases, with 19 bases between them. Per the germline V gene, CDR1 is MDHEN and CDR2 is SYDVKM. The CDR3 has 16 residues. DNA of the CDR3: TGTGCCAGCAGTTCCCCTTCCCGGACAGCCTTCTATGGCTACACCTTC. Encoded protein: CASSSPSRTAFYGYTF.

The rearrangement uses TRBV7-2 and TRBJ1-5; D gene uncertain. The CDR3 loop spans 14 amino acids. Germline V gives CDR1 SGHTA, CDR2 FQGNSA. Trimming took off 5 bases at V and 3 bases at J, with 11 bases between the two ends. DNA of the CDR3: TGTGCCAGCAGCGCCAGTGGGCCCAATCAGCCCCAGCATTTT. It yields the protein CASSASGPNQPQHF.

The genes are TRBV7-9 and TRBJ1-5; 8 bases align to TRBD1. Looked up from germline, CDR1 is SEHNR and CDR2 is FQNEAQ (reference sequence). The V segment lost 5 bases and the J segment 7 bases; nucleotides outside the gene matches: 7. The CDR3 is made up of 14 amino acids. The CDR3 spells CASSTDRAWQPQHF. DNA for the CDR3: TGTGCCAGCAGCACGGACAGGGCTTGGCAGCCCCAGCATTTT.

CDR3 region: CASSFTRGSYNEQFF. The CDR3 DNA reads TGTGCCAGCAGCTTTACCAGGGGCTCCTACAATGAGCAGTTCTTC. The rearrangement uses TRBV5-4 and TRBJ2-1; maybe TRBD1 (6 bases). Germline V gives CDR1 SGHNT, CDR2 YYREEE (reference sequence). V lost 2 bases and J lost 0, with 9 bases in between. The CDR3 runs 15 residues.

The chain couples TRBV25-1 to TRBJ1-1; maybe TRBD1 (6 bases). This CDR3 comprises 16 residues. Germline V gene data show CDR1 as MGHDK and CDR2 as SYGVNS. V gave up 3 bases and J gave up 1 base, with 15 bases separating them. The DNA for the CDR3 is TGTGCCAGCAGTGACCAGAACCACAGGGCGAACACTGAAGCTTTCTTT. Its protein product is CASSDQNHRANTEAFF.